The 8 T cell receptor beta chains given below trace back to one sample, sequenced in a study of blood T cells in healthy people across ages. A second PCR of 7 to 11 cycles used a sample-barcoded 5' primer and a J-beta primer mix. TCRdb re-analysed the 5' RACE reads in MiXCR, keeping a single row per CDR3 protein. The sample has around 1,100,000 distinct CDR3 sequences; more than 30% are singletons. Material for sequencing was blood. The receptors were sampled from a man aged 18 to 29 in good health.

CDR3 residues: CSAHRGPQETQYF. The CDR3, as DNA: TGCAGTGCGCACAGGGGGCCCCAAGAGACCCAGTACTTC. The V call is TRBV20-1, the J call TRBJ2-5, with 9 bases that match TRBD1. Germline trimming cut 6 bases from V and 1 base from J; bases unmatched to any gene: 3. The CDR3 covers 13 residues. Per germline, CDR1 DFQATT and CDR2 SNEGSKA (reference sequence).

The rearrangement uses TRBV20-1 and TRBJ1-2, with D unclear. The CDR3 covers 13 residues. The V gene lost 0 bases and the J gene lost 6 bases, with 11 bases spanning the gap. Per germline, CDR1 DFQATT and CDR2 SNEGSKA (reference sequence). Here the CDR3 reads CSARDPSHDGYTF. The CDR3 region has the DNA TGCAGTGCTAGAGATCCTAGTCACGATGGCTACACCTTC.

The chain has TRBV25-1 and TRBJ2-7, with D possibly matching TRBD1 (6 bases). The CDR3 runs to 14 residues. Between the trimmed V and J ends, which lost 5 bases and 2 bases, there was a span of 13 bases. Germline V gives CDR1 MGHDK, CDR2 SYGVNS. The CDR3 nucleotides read TGTGCCAGCAGTAATTGGGACACCCCCTACGAGCAGTACTTC. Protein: CASSNWDTPYEQYF.

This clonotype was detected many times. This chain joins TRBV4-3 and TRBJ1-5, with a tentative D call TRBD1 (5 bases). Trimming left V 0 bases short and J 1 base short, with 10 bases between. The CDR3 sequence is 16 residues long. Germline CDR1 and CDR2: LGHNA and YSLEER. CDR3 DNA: TGCGCCAGCAGCCAAGATAGGGGAGGGAGCAATCAGCCCCAGCATTTT. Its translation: CASSQDRGGSNQPQHF.

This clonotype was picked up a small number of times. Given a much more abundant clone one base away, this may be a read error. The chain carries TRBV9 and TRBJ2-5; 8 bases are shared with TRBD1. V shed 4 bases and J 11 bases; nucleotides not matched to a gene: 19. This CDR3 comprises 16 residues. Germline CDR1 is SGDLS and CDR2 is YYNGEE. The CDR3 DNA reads TGTGCCAGCAGCCCCCGATCGGCAGGGGGCTACAATGAGCAGTACTTC. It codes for CASSPRSAGGYNEQYF.

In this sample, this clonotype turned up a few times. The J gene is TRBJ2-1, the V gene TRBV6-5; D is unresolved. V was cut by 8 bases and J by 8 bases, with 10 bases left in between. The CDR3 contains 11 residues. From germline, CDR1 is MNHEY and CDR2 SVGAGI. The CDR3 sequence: CASGILDEQFF. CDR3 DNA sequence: TGTGCCAGCGGAATACTGGATGAGCAGTTCTTC.

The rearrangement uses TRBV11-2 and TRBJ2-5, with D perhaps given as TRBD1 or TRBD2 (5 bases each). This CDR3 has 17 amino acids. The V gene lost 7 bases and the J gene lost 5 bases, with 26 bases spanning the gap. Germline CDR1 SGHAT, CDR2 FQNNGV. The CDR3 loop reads CASKAGDGTGSWETQYF. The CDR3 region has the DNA TGTGCCAGCAAAGCCGGGGACGGGACGGGCTCGTGGGAGACCCAGTACTTC.

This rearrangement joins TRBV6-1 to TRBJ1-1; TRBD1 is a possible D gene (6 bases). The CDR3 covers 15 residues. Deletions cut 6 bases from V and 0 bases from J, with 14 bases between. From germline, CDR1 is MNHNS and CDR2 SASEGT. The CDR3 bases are TGTGCCAGCAGGGTACAGGGCGCTATGAACACTGAAGCTTTCTTT. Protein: CASRVQGAMNTEAFF.